Shown below are 18 T cell receptor beta chains from a single sample sequenced in a study of cytomegalovirus exposure and HLA in healthy donors. PCR employed 60 Vbeta and 13 Jbeta primers. Data came from immunoSEQ multiplex PCR; TCRdb stores just in-frame clones and leaves some out. The table includes roughly 99,000 clones, 65% to 80% detected once. Sequencing was performed on PBMCs. The receptors derive from a man between 60 and 70 years old in good health and CMV-seropositive.

This sequence joins TRBV7-2 and TRBJ2-3; 7 nucleotides line up with TRBD2. The CDR3 length is 15 residues. V lost 2 bases to trimming and J lost 2 bases; unmatched junction nucleotides: 4. Germline V gene sequence: CDR1 SGHTA, CDR2 FQGNSA. Written as DNA, the CDR3 is TGTGCCAGCAGCTTACAAGCGGGGCCCACAGATACGCAGTATTTT. It specifies CASSLQAGPTDTQYF.

The chain has TRBV5-1 and TRBJ2-7; 9 bases are shared with TRBD1. Germline V gene lookup returns CDR1 SGHRS and CDR2 YFSETQ. CDR3 length: 15 residues. With 2 bases clipped from V and 3 bases from J, the junction kept 6 bases outside the gene matches. The CDR3 loop reads CASSFTGGYYYEQYF. In nucleotides, the CDR3 is TGCGCCAGCAGCTTTACAGGGGGCTATTACTACGAGCAGTACTTC.

The rearrangement joins TRBV10-3 to TRBJ1-2; D is unclear. Germline V gene lookup returns CDR1 ENHRY and CDR2 SYGVKD. The CDR3 has 12 amino acids. The V end was cut by 3 bases, the J end by 4 bases, with 6 bases between. CDR3 region: CAISDPGYGYTF. The CDR3, as DNA: TGTGCCATCAGTGATCCGGGCTATGGCTACACCTTC.

The chain uses TRBV6-5 and TRBJ1-2, with 9 nucleotides matching TRBD1. Germline values: CDR1 MNHEY, CDR2 SVGAGI. Trimming at V came to 7 bases and at J to 4 bases, leaving 10 bases not matched to a gene. The CDR3 length is 15 residues. CDR3 nucleotide sequence: TGTGCCAGCACCCGTGGGGACAGGGCGGCCTATGGCTACACCTTC. Translated, it gives CASTRGDRAAYGYTF.

The J gene is TRBJ2-7, the V gene TRBV27; 7 bases align to TRBD2. From germline, CDR1 is MNHEY and CDR2 SMNVEV (reference sequence). Trimming took 5 bases from V and 5 from J; bases not matched to a gene: 12. This CDR3 has 15 residues. The CDR3 here is CASSPRLAWGHEQYF. The CDR3 region has the DNA TGTGCCAGCAGTCCGAGACTAGCCTGGGGCCACGAGCAGTACTTC.

This chain joins TRBV10-3 and TRBJ2-1; D ambiguous. In germline, CDR1 is ENHRY, CDR2 SYGVKD. Between the trimmed V and J ends, which lost 2 bases and 4 bases, there was a span of 3 bases. CDR3 length equals 12 residues. CDR3 DNA: TGTGCCATCAGTGAGCCGTACAATGAGCAGTTCTTC. Protein sequence: CAISEPYNEQFF.

This rearrangement joins TRBV10-3 to TRBJ1-2; D uncertain. Deletions cut 6 bases from V and 0 bases from J, with 20 bases between. This CDR3 has 17 residues. The germline CDR1 and CDR2 sequences are ENHRY and SYGVKD. Written as DNA, the CDR3 is TGTGCCATCAGCGGGATCCCCGAACAAGGGTCTAACTATGGCTACACCTTC. Translating gives CAISGIPEQGSNYGYTF.

This chain uses TRBV6-1 with TRBJ1-2; maybe TRBD1 (5 bases). Germline CDR1 reads MNHNS; CDR2 reads SASEGT. The CDR3 contains 13 residues. With 7 bases removed from V and 7 bases from J, the gap between germline ends came to 16 bases. CDR3 sequence reads: CASIRDSPGGYTF. CDR3 sequence (DNA): TGTGCCAGCATCCGCGACAGCCCGGGTGGCTACACCTTC.

The V gene is TRBV7-9, the J gene TRBJ2-7; 7 nucleotides line up with TRBD1. V gave up 0 bases and J gave up 2 bases; unmatched junction bases: 1. The CDR3 sequence is 14 residues long. Germline values: CDR1 SEHNR, CDR2 FQNEAQ (reference sequence). CDR3 protein: CASSLAGTAYEQYF. CDR3 nucleotide sequence: TGTGCCAGCAGCTTAGCGGGGACAGCCTACGAGCAGTACTTC.

The rearrangement uses TRBV7-2 and TRBJ2-1; D is perhaps TRBD1 (6 bases). CDR1 and CDR2 from the germline V gene are SGHTA and FQGNSA. This CDR3 region has 12 residues. V was clipped by 2 bases and J by 8 bases, with 7 bases between them. CDR3 in amino acids: CASSLRGYEQFF. The CDR3 DNA sequence: TGTGCCAGCAGCTTAAGGGGGTATGAGCAGTTCTTC.

There are a few counts of this clone. The J gene is TRBJ1-1, the V gene TRBV6-5; D not resolved. The ends were cut back, 6 bases at V and 0 bases at J, with 11 bases in the middle. Germline V gene lookup returns CDR1 MNHEY and CDR2 SVGAGI. There are 14 residues in the CDR3. For the CDR3, the DNA is TGTGCCAGCAGAGGAAGCGCCATGAACACTGAAGCTTTCTTT. The encoded protein is CASRGSAMNTEAFF.

This chain links TRBV2 with TRBJ2-3, with TRBD1 matching 9 bases. Germline V gene sequence: CDR1 SNHLY, CDR2 FYNNEI. Unmatched junction bases numbered 4, after V lost 6 bases and J lost 3 bases. The CDR3 length is 14 residues. CDR3 in amino acids: CASSNRGRTDTQYF. The CDR3 region has the DNA TGTGCCAGCAGCAACAGGGGGCGTACAGATACGCAGTATTTT.

V and J are TRBV28 and TRBJ1-5, with TRBD1 matching over 8 bases. Germline V gives CDR1 MDHEN, CDR2 SYDVKM. V gave up 4 bases and J gave up 9 bases; unmatched junction bases: 5. The length of the CDR3 is 13 residues. The CDR3 DNA is TGTGCCAGCAGTTGGGACAGGACGGGGCCCCAGCATTTT. This codes for CASSWDRTGPQHF.

The chain recombines TRBV11-3 with TRBJ1-1; D call uncertain. Trimming cost V 6 bases and J 0 bases, with 8 bases left between them. Germline CDR1 is SGHNT and CDR2 is YENEEA. The CDR3 is 13 amino acids. The CDR3 DNA reads TGTGCCAGCAGTTTCACAGTGAACACTGAAGCTTTCTTT. Translation gives CASSFTVNTEAFF.

The chain has TRBV27 and TRBJ2-2, with D unclear. Germline CDR1 is MNHEY and CDR2 is SMNVEV (reference sequence). V lost 3 bases, J lost 5 bases, and 13 bases lay in between. The CDR3 extends over 15 amino acids. CDR3 loop: CASSLTGPWTGELFF. The CDR3 DNA sequence: TGTGCCAGCAGTTTGACTGGCCCCTGGACCGGGGAGCTGTTTTTT.

The V and J genes are TRBV19 and TRBJ1-5; D possibly corresponds to TRBD1 (6 bases). The germline CDR1 and CDR2 sequences are LNHDA and SQIVND (reference sequence). The CDR3 is 15 residues long. The V and J ends lost 4 bases and 1 base respectively, with 11 bases between them. Here the CDR3 reads CASSRTELSNQPQHF. CDR3 bases: TGTGCCAGTAGTAGGACAGAGCTAAGCAATCAGCCCCAGCATTTT.

V and J are TRBV7-9 and TRBJ1-5; the D is unclear. Germline V gene sequence: CDR1 SEHNR, CDR2 FQNEAQ (reference sequence). Between the trimmed V and J ends, which lost 6 bases and 5 bases, there was a span of 8 bases. The CDR3 has 12 amino acids. CDR3 in amino acids: CASRSGDQPQHF. The CDR3 DNA sequence: TGTGCCAGCAGAAGCGGGGATCAGCCCCAGCATTTT.

CDR3 in DNA: TGTGCCTGTAGGGGACTAGGTAAAGAGACCCAGTACTTC. Amino acid sequence: CACRGLGKETQYF. This chain joins TRBV30 and TRBJ2-5; TRBD2 matches at 8 bases. From germline, CDR1 is GTSNPN and CDR2 SVGIG (reference sequence). The CDR3 extends over 13 amino acids. V shed 6 bases and J 3 bases; nucleotides not matched to a gene: 6.